This TCR beta chain was retrieved from a study of CD8+ T cells in alopecia areata. Background on the study: For the treated group, dosing was oral tofacitinib at 5 to 10 mg twice daily. Study conclusions and caveats: Although TCR sharing was seen in mice, sharing across patients was less clear, possibly for HLA-related reasons. Elevated clonality characterized lesional scalp relative to normal scalp, particularly in alopecia totalis/universalis.

V dropped 2 bases and J dropped 0 bases, with 8 bases sitting between them. The CDR3 covers 14 residues. The germline gives CDR1 SGHKS, CDR2 YYEKEE (reference sequence). The sequencing template was cDNA reverse transcribed from extracted RNA. Sequencing used immunoSEQ multiplex PCR; TCRdb keeps in-frame clones, though not all of them. The repertoire consists of some 190,000 clones, with approximately 60% occurring once and the leading ten covering about 0.69%. This clone turned up a few times. Its antigen is not identified. As for treatment: oral pan-JAK inhibitor, 5-10 mg twice daily. This receptor was obtained from a human donor with alopecia areata. The chain links TRBV5-5 to TRBJ2-5; possibly TRBD2 for D (6 bases). The starting material was CD4+ T cells sorted from blood, obtained at week 4, from a patient treated with tofacitinib. The CDR3 DNA is TGTGCCAGCAGCTTTCGGGGGTACCAAGAGACCCAGTACTTC. It specifies CASSFRGYQETQYF. Looking up the rest from reference TRBV5-5 and TRBJ2-5 gives the full variable domain: DAGVTQSPTHLIKTRGQQVTLRCSPISGHKSVSWYQQVLGQGPQFIFQYYEKEERGRGNFPDRFSARQFPNYSSELNVNALLLGDSALYLCASSFRGYQETQYFGPGTRLLVL.